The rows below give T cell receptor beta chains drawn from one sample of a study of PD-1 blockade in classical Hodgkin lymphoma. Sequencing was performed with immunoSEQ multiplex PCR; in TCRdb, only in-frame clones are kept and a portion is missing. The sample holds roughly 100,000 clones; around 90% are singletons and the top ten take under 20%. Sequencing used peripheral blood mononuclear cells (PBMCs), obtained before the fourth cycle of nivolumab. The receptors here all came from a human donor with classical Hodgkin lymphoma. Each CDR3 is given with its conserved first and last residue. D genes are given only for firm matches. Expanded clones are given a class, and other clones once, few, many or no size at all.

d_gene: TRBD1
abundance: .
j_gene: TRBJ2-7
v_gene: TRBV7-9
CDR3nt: TGTGCCAGCAGCCGTCCCGGGACAGCTAGCTCCTACGAGCAGTACTTC
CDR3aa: CASSRPGTASSYEQYF

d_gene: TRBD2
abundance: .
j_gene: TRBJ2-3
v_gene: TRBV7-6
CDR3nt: TGTGCCAGCAGCTGGACTAGCGGGAGGGGAATTAGCACAGATACGCAGTATTTT
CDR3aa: CASSWTSGRGISTDTQYF

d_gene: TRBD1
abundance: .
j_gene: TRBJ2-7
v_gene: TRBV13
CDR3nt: TGTGCCAGCAGCGCCCCGGGACAGGGCTACGAGCAGTACTTC
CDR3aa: CASSAPGQGYEQYF

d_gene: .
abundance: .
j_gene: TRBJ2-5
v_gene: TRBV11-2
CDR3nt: TGTGCCAGCAGCTTAGGCTCTAAGGCCCAGTACTTC
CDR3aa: CASSLGSKAQYF

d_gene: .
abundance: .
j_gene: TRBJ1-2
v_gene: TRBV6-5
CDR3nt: TGTGCCAGCAGCACAGGATCCACTCACTATGGCTACACCTTC
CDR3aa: CASSTGSTHYGYTF

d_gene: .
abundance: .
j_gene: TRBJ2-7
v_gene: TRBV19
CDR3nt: TGTGCCAGTAGTGCGGCAGTCGGAGAGCAGTACTTC
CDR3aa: CASSAAVGEQYF

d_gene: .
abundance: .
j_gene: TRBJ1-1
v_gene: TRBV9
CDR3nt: TGTGCCAGCAGCGTCGGTTCTGAAGCTTTCTTT
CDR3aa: CASSVGSEAFF

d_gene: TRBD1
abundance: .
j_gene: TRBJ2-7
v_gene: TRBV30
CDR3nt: TGTGCCTGGAGTGTAGGAGGGACAGGATCCTACGAGCAGTACTTC
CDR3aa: CAWSVGGTGSYEQYF

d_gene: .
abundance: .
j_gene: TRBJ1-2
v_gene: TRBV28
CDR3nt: TGTGCCAGCAGTTTAGTGGATGAGACGGGGGGCTATGGCTACACCTTC
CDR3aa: CASSLVDETGGYGYTF

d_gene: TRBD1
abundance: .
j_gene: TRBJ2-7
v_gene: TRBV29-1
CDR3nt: TGCAGCGCTTCCGGGACAGTCTCCTACGAGCAGTACTTC
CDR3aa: CSASGTVSYEQYF

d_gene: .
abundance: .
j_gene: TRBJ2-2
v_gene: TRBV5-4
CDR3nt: TGTGCCGGCCGGGACCAAAACACCGGGGAGCTGTTTTTT
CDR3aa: CAGRDQNTGELFF

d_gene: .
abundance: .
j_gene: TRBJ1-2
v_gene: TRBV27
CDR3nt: TGTGCCAGCAGTTTAGATCGGGCAGACTTCTATGGCTACACCTTC
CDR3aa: CASSLDRADFYGYTF

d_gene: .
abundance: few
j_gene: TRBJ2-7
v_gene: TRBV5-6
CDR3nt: TGTGCCAGCAGCTGGGCAGGTAAGAACTACGAGCAGTACTTC
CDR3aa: CASSWAGKNYEQYF

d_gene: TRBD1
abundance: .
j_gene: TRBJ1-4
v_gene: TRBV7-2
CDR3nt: TGTGCCAGCGGTCGCGGGGACAGGGGTGAAAAACTGTTTTTT
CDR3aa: CASGRGDRGEKLFF

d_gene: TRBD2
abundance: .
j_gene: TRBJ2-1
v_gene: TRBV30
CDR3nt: TGTGCCTGGAGGGGAGCGGGGGAGCAGTTCTTC
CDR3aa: CAWRGAGEQFF

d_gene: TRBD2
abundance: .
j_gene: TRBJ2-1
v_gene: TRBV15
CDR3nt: TGTGCCACCAGTCATCCCGAGGACCTAGCGGGAGGGAGCTCCTACAATGAGCAGTTCTTC
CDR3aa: CATSHPEDLAGGSSYNEQFF

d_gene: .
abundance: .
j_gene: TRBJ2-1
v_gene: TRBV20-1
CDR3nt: TGCAGTGCTAGGGAGAACAATGAGCAGTTCTTC
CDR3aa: CSARENNEQFF

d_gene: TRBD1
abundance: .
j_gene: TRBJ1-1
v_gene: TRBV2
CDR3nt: TGTGCCAGCAAACCTACAGGGGGCTCTGAAGCTTTCTTT
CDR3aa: CASKPTGGSEAFF

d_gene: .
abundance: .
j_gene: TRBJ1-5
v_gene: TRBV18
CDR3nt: TGTGCCAGCTCCTCGGGATTTGCAAATCAGCCCCAGCATTTT
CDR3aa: CASSSGFANQPQHF

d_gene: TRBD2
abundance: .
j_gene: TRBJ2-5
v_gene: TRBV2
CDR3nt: TGTGCCAGCAGTGGACTAGCGGGGTACCAAGAGACCCAGTACTTC
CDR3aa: CASSGLAGYQETQYF

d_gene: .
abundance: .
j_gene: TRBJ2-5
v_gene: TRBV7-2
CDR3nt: TGTGCCAGCAGCTTAGCGGGAGGAGGAGAGACCCAGTACTTC
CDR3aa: CASSLAGGGETQYF

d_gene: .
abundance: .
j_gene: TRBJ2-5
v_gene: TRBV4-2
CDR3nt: TGTGCCAGCAGCCACACAGCACAGAAGGAAGAGACCCAGTACTTC
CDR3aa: CASSHTAQKEETQYF

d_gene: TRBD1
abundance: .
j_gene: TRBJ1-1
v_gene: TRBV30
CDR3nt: TGTGCCTGGGGCGGACAGGGGAGAGCTGAAGCTTTCTTT
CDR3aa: CAWGGQGRAEAFF

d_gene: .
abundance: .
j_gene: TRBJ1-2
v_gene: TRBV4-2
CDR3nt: TGTGCCAGCAGCCAAGATGGTGCGGCTGACTATGGCTACACCTTC
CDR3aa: CASSQDGAADYGYTF

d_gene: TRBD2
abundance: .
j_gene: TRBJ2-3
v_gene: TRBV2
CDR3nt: TGTGCCAGCAGATCGACTAGCGGGAGTACAGATACGCAGTATTTT
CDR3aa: CASRSTSGSTDTQYF

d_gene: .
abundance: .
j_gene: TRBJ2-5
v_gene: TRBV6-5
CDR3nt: TGTGCCAGCAGTTACTCGGGGGAGACCCAGTACTTC
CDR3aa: CASSYSGETQYF

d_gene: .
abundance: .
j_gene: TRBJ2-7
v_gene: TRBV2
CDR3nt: TGTGCCAGCAGTGAAGGGGCAGACGAGGGCTACGAGCAGTACTTC
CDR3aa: CASSEGADEGYEQYF

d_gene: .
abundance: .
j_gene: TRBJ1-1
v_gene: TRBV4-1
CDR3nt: TGCGCCAGCAGCCAAGAACAAGGGAGGCTTAGGACTGAAGCTTTCTTT
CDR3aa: CASSQEQGRLRTEAFF

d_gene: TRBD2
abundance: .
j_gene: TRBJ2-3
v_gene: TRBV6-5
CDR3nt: TGTGCCAGCAGTTCCAAGGGGACTAACACAGATACGCAGTATTTT
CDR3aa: CASSSKGTNTDTQYF

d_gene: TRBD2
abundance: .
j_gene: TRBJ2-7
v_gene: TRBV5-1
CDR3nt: TGCGCCAGCAGCTTGGCATCGAGCGGGAGGCACTCCTACGAGCAGTACTTC
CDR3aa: CASSLASSGRHSYEQYF

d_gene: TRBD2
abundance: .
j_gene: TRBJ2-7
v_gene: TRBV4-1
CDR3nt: TGCGCCAGCAGCCAAGATCCCAGCGGGAGTATCTACGAGCAGTACTTC
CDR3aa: CASSQDPSGSIYEQYF

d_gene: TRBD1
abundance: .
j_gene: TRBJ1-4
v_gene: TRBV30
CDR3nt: TGTGCCTGGAGTGAGGGACAGGGGGCTGAAAAACTGTTTTTT
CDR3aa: CAWSEGQGAEKLFF

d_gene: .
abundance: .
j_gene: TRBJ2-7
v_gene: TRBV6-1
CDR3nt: TGTGCCAGCAGTGGCGATTTAGTCTACGAGCAGTACTTC
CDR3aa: CASSGDLVYEQYF

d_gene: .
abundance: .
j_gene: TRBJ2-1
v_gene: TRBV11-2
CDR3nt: TGTGCCAGCAGCTCACCTCTCCGGGCCCCGTTCGATGAGCAGTTCTTC
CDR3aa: CASSSPLRAPFDEQFF

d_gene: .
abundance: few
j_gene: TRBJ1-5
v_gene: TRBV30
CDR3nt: TGTGCCTGGAGAACTGTAGGGAGCAATCAGCCCCAGCATTTT
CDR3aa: CAWRTVGSNQPQHF

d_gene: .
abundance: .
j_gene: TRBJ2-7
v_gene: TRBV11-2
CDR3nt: TGTGCCAGCAGCTCCTTACTAGGGCCCCACGAGCAGTACTTC
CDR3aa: CASSSLLGPHEQYF

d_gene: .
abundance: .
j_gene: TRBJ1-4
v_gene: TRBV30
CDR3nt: TGTGCCTGGTCGGGGCTCGAAAAACTGTTTTTT
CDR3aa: CAWSGLEKLFF

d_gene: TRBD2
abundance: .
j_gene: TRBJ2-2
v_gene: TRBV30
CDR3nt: TGTGCCTGGAGTGTATTTTCTAGCGGGAGTTATACCGGGGAGCTGTTTTTT
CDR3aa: CAWSVFSSGSYTGELFF

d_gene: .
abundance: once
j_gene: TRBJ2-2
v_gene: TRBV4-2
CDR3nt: TGTGCCAGCAGCCAAGATCTCCGGGGCCCCTTCACCGGGGAGCTGTTTTTT
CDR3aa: CASSQDLRGPFTGELFF

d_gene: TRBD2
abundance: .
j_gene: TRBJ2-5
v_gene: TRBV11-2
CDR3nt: TGTGCCAGCAGCCGAATAGGACTAGCGCAACAAGAGACCCAGTACTTC
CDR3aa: CASSRIGLAQQETQYF

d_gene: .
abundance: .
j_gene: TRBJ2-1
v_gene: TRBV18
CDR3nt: TGTGCCAGCTCACCACCCGGCCAGCGGGTCGGTGAGCAGTTCTTC
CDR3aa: CASSPPGQRVGEQFF

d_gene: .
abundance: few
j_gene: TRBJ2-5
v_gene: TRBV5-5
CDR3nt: TGTGCCAGCAGATTACAGGCAGGGGAGACCCAGTACTTC
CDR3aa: CASRLQAGETQYF

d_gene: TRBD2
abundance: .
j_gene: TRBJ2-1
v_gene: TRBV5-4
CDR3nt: TGTGCCAGCAGCACCCGGGGGGTCGATGAGCAGTTCTTC
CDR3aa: CASSTRGVDEQFF

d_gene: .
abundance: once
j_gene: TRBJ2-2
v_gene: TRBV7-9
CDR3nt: TGTGCCAGCAGCTTAGCGCGGACAGGGGAGCTGTTTTTT
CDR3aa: CASSLARTGELFF

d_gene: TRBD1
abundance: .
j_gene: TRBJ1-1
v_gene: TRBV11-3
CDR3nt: TGTGCCAGCAGCCCGGGACAGCGGGCTGAAGCTTTCTTT
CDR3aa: CASSPGQRAEAFF

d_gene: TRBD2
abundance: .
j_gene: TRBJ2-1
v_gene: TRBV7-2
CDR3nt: TGTGCCAGCAGCTTAGAGGGGACTAGCGGGAGCAGGAATGAGCAGTTCTTC
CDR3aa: CASSLEGTSGSRNEQFF

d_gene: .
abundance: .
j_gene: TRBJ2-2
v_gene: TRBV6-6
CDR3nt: TGTGCCAGCAGTTACCAGCGGGACACCGGGGAGCTGTTTTTT
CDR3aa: CASSYQRDTGELFF

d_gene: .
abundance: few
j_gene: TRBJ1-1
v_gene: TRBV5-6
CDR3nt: TGTGCCAGCAGCGTGCCACAGCGGAACACTGAAGCTTTCTTT
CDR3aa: CASSVPQRNTEAFF